The 9 T cell receptor beta chains reported below all come from one sample, sequenced in a study of identical twins. Using its own MiXCR run on the 5' RACE reads, TCRdb lists one record per CDR3 protein. The sample lists hundreds of thousands of distinct CDR3 sequences, approximately 7% occurring once. Separately, the same data were catalogued under a study of yellow fever vaccine responses in identical twins.

The specimen was memory (CD45RO+) T cells sorted from blood. These receptors all come from a young woman in good health.

In this sample, this clonotype turned up many times. The chain combines TRBV7-6 with TRBJ2-3, with 11 bases aligning to TRBD2. The CDR3 is 16 amino acids. Germline loops: CDR1 SGHVS, CDR2 FNYEAQ. V lost 1 base and J lost 4; bases outside the gene matches: 4. The CDR3 region is CASSLGRLAGPDTQYF. As DNA, the CDR3 is TGTGCCAGCAGCTTAGGGAGACTAGCGGGGCCAGATACGCAGTATTTT.

This clonotype has just a few counts. J is TRBJ2-1 and V is TRBV10-2, with TRBD2 identical over 11 bases. The CDR3 spans 15 residues. V was clipped by 8 bases and J by 6 bases; unmatched bases: 9. Germline V gene data show CDR1 as WSHSY and CDR2 as SAAADI. CDR3 residues: CASGDSGGGINEQFF. The CDR3 DNA sequence: TGCGCCAGCGGCGATAGCGGGGGGGGCATCAATGAGCAGTTCTTC.

This clonotype was detected many times. The rearrangement uses TRBV12-3 or TRBV12-4 and TRBJ1-1; the match to TRBD1 covers 7 bases. V lost 8 bases and J lost 8; bases outside the gene matches: 11. There are 13 residues in the CDR3. The CDR3 DNA follows: TGTGCCAGCGGTATGGGGCAGGGGGGAGAAGCTTTCTTT. Amino acid sequence: CASGMGQGGEAFF.

V is TRBV5-1 and J is TRBJ1-2; 8 bases align to TRBD1. From germline, CDR1 is SGHRS and CDR2 YFSETQ. J lost 7 bases, V lost 8 bases, and 7 bases had no gene match. This CDR3 is 12 amino acids long. The CDR3 spells CASSETGAGYTF. Written as DNA, the CDR3 is TGCGCCAGTTCGGAGACAGGGGCTGGCTACACCTTC.

This clonotype was observed at least ten times. The chain carries TRBV7-9 and TRBJ2-7, with D uncertain. The V gene lost 5 bases and the J gene lost 2 bases, with 10 bases spanning the gap. Germline V gene data show CDR1 as SEHNR and CDR2 as FQNEAQ (reference sequence). The CDR3 runs to 13 residues. CDR3 loop: CASSLNVAYEQYF. In DNA form, the CDR3 reads TGTGCCAGCAGCCTAAACGTGGCCTACGAGCAGTACTTC.

The chain is built from TRBV5-1 and TRBJ2-2; D possibly corresponds to TRBD2 (6 bases). The CDR3 is made up of 13 amino acids. V was pared by 5 bases and J by 8 bases, with 13 bases between. Per germline, CDR1 SGHRS and CDR2 YFSETQ. The CDR3 sequence: CASREGPAGELFF. The CDR3 bases are TGCGCCAGCAGGGAGGGCCCTGCAGGGGAGCTGTTTTTT. Full variable domain (remainder filled in from reference TRBV5-1 and TRBJ2-2): KAGVTQTPRYLIKTRGQQVTLSCSPISGHRSVSWYQQTPGQGLQFLFEYFSETQRNKGNFPGRFSGRQFSNSRSEMNVSTLELGDSALYLCASREGPAGELFFGEGSRLTVL.

This clonotype was counted at least ten times. V and J are TRBV29-1 and TRBJ1-2; tentatively, D is TRBD1 (5 bases). Looked up from germline, CDR1 is SQVTM and CDR2 is ANQGSEA. Between the trimmed V and J ends, which lost 6 bases and 0 bases, there was a span of 14 bases. The length of the CDR3 is 14 residues. This CDR3 reads CSVERGGPNYGYTF. For the CDR3, the DNA is TGCAGCGTCGAGAGGGGCGGCCCTAACTATGGCTACACCTTC. Looking up the rest from reference TRBV29-1 and TRBJ1-2 gives the full variable domain: SAVISQKPSRDICQRGTSLTIQCQVDSQVTMMFWYRQQPGQSLTLIATANQGSEATYESGFVIDKFPISRPNLTFSTLTVSNMSPEDSSIYLCSVERGGPNYGYTFGSGTRLTVV.

This chain joins TRBV5-1 and TRBJ2-1; D ambiguous. The CDR3 totals 15 residues. The germline gives CDR1 SGHRS, CDR2 YFSETQ. Trimming took 1 base from V and 6 from J, leaving 14 bases between them. Here the CDR3 DNA reads TGCGCCAGCAGCTTGATGGTGGGAACACTCAATGAGCAGTTCTTC. This gives the protein CASSLMVGTLNEQFF.

This clonotype was observed a few times. The chain uses TRBV5-1 and TRBJ2-7; 12 bases map to TRBD2. The CDR3 runs to 16 residues. CDR1 and CDR2 (germline): SGHRS, YFSETQ. V lost 4 bases, J lost 7 bases, and 12 bases stayed unmatched. CDR3 DNA sequence: TGCGCCAGCAGCGAGACTCTAGCGGGAGGGCCAGAAGAGCAGTACTTC. Translating gives CASSETLAGGPEEQYF.